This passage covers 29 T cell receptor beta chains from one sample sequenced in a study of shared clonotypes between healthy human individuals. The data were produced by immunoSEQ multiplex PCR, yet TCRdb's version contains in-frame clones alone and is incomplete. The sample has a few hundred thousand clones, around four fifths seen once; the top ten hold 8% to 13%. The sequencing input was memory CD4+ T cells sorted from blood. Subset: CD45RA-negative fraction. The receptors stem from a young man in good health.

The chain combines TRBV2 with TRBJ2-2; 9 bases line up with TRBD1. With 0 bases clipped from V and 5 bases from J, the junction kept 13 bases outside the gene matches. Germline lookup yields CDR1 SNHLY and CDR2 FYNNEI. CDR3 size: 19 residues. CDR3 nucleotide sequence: TGTGCCAGCAGTGAAGCATTACTTTGGGACAGGGCTATGACCGGGGAGCTGTTTTTT. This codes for CASSEALLWDRAMTGELFF. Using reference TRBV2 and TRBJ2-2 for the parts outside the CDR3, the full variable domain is EPEVTQTPSHQVTQMGQEVILRCVPISNHLYFYWYRQILGQKVEFLVSFYNNEISEKSEIFDDQFSVERPDGSNFTLKIRSTKLEDSAMYFCASSEALLWDRAMTGELFFGEGSRLTVL.

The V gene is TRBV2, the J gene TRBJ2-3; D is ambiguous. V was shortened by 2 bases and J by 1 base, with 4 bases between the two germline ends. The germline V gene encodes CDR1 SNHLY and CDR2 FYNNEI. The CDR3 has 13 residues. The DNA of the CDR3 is TGTGCCAGCAGTGAAACCCGCACAGATACGCAGTATTTT. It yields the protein CASSETRTDTQYF.

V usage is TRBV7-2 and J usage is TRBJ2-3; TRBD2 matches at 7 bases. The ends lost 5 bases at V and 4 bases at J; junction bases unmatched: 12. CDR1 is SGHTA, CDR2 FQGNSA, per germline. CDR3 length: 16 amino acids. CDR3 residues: CASSPVAAGAPDTQYF. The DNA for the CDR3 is TGTGCCAGCAGCCCAGTCGCCGCGGGAGCCCCAGATACGCAGTATTTT.

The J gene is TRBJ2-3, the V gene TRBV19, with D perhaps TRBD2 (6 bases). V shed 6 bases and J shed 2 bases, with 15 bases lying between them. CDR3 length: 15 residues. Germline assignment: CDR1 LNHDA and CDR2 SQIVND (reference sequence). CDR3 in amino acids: CASSPIRTNTDTQYF. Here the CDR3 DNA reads TGTGCCAGTAGCCCTATCCGGACTAACACAGATACGCAGTATTTT. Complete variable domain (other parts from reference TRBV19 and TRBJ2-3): DGGITQSPKYLFRKEGQNVTLSCEQNLNHDAMYWYRQDPGQGLRLIYYSQIVNDFQKGDIAEGYSVSREKKESFPLTVTSAQKNPTAFYLCASSPIRTNTDTQYFGPGTRLTVL.

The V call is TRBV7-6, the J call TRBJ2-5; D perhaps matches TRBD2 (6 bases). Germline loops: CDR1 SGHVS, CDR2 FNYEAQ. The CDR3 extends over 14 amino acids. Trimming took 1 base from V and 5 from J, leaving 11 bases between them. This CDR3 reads CASSLGGMGETQYF. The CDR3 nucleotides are TGTGCCAGCAGCTTAGGCGGGATGGGGGAGACCCAGTACTTC.

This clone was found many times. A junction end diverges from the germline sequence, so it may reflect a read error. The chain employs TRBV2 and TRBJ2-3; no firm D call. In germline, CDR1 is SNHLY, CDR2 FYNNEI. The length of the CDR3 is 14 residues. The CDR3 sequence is CASRDPSGPDTQYF. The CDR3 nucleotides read TGTGCCAGCCGTGACCCATCAGGCCCAGATACGCAGTATTTT.

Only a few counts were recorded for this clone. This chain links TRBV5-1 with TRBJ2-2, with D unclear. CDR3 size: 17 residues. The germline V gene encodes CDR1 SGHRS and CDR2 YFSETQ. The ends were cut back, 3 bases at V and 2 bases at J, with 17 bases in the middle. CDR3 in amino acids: CASSSTPTELNTGELFF. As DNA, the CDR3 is TGCGCCAGCAGCTCCACGCCTACCGAACTAAACACCGGGGAGCTGTTTTTT.

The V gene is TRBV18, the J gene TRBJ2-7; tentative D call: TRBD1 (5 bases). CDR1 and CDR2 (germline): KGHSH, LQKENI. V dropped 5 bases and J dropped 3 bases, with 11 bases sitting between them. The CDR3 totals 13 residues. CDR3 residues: CASSSDTHYEQYF. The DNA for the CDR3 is TGTGCCAGCTCATCGGACACCCACTACGAGCAGTACTTC. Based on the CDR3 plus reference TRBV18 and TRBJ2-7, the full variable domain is NAGVMQNPRHLVRRRGQEARLRCSPMKGHSHVYWYRQLPEEGLKFMVYLQKENIIDESGMPKERFSAEFPKEGPSILRIQQVVRGDSAAYFCASSSDTHYEQYFGPGTRLTVT.

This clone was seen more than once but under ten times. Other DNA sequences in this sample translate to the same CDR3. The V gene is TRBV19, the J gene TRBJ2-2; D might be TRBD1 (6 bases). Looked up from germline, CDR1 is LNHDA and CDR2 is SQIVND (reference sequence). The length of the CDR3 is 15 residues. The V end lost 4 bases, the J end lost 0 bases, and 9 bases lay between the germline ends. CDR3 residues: CASSTRTANTGELFF. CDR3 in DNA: TGTGCCAGTAGTACGCGGACAGCGAACACCGGGGAGCTGTTTTTT.

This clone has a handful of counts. This chain's CDR3 is CASSRARYYGYTF. The CDR3 DNA reads TGTGCCAGCAGCAGGGCAAGATATTATGGCTACACCTTC. The chain has TRBV5-8 and TRBJ1-2; D gene ambiguous. Between the trimmed V and J ends, which lost 4 bases and 5 bases, there was a span of 12 bases. The CDR3 extends over 13 amino acids. The germline V gene has CDR1 SGHTS and CDR2 YDEGEE.

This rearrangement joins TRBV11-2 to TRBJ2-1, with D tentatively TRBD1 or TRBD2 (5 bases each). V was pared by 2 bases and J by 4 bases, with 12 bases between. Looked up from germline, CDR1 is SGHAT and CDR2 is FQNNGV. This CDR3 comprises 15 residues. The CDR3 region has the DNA TGTGCCAGCAGCTTAAGGCAGGGACCATACAATGAGCAGTTCTTC. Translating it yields CASSLRQGPYNEQFF.

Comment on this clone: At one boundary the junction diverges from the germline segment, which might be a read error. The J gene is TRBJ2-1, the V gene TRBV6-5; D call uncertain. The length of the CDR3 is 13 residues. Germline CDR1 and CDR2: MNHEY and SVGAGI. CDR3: CASGGLSHNEQFF. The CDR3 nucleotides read TGTGCCAGCGGTGGGCTCTCCCACAATGAGCAGTTCTTC.

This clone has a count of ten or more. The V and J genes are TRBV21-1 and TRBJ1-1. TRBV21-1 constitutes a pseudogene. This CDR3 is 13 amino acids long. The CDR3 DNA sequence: TGTGCCAGCAGCATCGGGGGGCAGTCTGAAGCTTTCTTT. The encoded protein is CASSIGGQSEAFF.

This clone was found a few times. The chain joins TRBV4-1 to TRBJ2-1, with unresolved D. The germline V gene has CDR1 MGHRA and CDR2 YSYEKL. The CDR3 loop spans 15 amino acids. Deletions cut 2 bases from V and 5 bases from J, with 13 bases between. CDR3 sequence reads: CASSQRAGPNNEQFF. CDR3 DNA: TGCGCCAGCAGCCAACGGGCTGGTCCAAACAATGAGCAGTTCTTC.

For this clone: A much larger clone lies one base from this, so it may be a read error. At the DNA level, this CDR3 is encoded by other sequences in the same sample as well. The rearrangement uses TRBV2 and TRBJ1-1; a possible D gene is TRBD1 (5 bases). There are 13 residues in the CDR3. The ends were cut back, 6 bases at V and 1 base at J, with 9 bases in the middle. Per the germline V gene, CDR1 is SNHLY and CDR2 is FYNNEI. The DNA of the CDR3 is TGTGCCAGCAGCGCCGGACAGAACACTGAAGCTTTCTTT. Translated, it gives CASSAGQNTEAFF.

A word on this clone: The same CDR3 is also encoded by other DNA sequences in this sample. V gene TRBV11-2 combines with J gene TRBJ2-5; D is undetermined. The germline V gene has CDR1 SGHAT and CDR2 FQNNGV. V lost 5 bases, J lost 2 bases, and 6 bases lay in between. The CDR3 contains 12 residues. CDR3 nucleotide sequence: TGTGCCAGCAGCCGGCCGCAAGAGACCCAGTACTTC. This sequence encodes CASSRPQETQYF. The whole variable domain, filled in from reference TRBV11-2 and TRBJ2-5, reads EAGVAQSPRYKIIEKRQSVAFWCNPISGHATLYWYQQILGQGPKLLIQFQNNGVVDDSQLPKDRFSAERLKGVDSTLKIQPAKLEDSAVYLCASSRPQETQYFGPGTRLLVL.

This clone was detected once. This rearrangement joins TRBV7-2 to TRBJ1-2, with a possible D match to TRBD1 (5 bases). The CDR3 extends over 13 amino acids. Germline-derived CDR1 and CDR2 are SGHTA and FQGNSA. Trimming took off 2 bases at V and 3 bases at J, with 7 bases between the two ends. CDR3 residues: CASSLQGYYGYTF. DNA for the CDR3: TGTGCCAGCAGCTTACAGGGTTACTATGGCTACACCTTC.

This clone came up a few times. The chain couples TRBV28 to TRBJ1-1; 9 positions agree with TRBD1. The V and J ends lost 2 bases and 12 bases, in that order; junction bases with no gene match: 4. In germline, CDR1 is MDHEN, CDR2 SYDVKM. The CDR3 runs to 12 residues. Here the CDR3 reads CASSLRDRASFF. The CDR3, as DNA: TGTGCCAGCAGTTTAAGGGACAGGGCGTCTTTCTTT.

CDR3 amino acids: CASSRTGELFF. In nucleotides, the CDR3 is TGTGCCAGCAGCCGTACCGGGGAGCTGTTTTTT. This chain connects TRBV7-3 to TRBJ2-2; unclear D gene. V lost 5 bases and J 5 bases, leaving 3 bases between the germline ends. CDR1 SGHTA and CDR2 FQGTGA come from the germline V gene. CDR3 size: 11 residues.

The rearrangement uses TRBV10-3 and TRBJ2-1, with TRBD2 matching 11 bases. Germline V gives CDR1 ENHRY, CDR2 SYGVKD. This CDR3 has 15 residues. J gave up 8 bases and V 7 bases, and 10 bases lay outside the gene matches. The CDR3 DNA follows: TGTGCCATCACCGCAGCTAGCGGGAGGTTCGATGAGCAGTTCTTC. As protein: CAITAASGRFDEQFF.

CDR3: CATREVSYNEQFF. The CDR3 bases are TGTGCCACCAGGGAGGTTTCCTACAATGAGCAGTTCTTC. The chain recombines TRBV9 with TRBJ2-1, with a tentative D call TRBD2 (6 bases). The ends were cut back, 9 bases at V and 1 base at J, with 11 bases in the middle. The germline CDR1 and CDR2 sequences are SGDLS and YYNGEE. The CDR3 totals 13 residues. Combining the CDR3 with reference TRBV9 and TRBJ2-1 gives the whole variable domain DSGVTQTPKHLITATGQRVTLRCSPRSGDLSVYWYQQSLDQGLQFLIQYYNGEERAKGNILERFSAQQFPDLHSELNLSSLELGDSALYFCATREVSYNEQFFGPGTRLTVL.

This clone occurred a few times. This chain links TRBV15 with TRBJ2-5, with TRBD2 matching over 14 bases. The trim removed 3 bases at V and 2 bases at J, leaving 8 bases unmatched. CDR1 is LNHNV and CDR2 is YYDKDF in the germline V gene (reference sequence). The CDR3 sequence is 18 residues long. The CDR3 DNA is TGTGCCACCAGCAGTGGACTAGCGGGAGGCGGAGGGCAAGAGACCCAGTACTTC. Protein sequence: CATSSGLAGGGGQETQYF.

The CDR3 DNA reads as TGTGCCAGCTCAACTTACGGGCGACAGGGCAACACTGAAGCTTTCTTT. This sequence encodes CASSTYGRQGNTEAFF. This chain joins TRBV18 and TRBJ1-1, with 7 bases that match TRBD1. CDR3 length: 16 residues. The V segment lost 5 bases and the J segment 2 bases; nucleotides outside the gene matches: 11. CDR1 KGHSH and CDR2 LQKENI come from the germline V gene.

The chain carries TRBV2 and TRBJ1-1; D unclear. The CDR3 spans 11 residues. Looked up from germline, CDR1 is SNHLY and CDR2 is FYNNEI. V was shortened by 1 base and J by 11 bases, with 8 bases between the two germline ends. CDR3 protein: CASSEDGGAFF. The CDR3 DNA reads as TGTGCCAGCAGTGAAGATGGTGGGGCTTTCTTT.

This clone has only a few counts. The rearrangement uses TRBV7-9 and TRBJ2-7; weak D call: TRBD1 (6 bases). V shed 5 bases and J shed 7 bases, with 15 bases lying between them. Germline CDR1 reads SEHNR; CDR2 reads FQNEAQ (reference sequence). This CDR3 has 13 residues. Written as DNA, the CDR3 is TGTGCCAGCAGCATGGACAGTGTAGGTGAGCAGTACTTC. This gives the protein CASSMDSVGEQYF.

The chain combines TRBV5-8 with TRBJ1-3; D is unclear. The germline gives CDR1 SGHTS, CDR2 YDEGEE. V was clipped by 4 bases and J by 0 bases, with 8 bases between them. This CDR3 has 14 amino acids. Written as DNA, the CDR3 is TGTGCCAGCAGCGCGAGGAGCTCTGGAAACACCATATATTTT. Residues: CASSARSSGNTIYF.

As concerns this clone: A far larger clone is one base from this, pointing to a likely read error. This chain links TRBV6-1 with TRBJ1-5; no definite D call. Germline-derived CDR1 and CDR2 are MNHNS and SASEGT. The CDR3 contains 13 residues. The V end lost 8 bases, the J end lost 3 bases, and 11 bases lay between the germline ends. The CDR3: CASGNSHNQPQHF. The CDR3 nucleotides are TGTGCCAGCGGAAACAGCCACAATCAGCCCCAGCATTTT.

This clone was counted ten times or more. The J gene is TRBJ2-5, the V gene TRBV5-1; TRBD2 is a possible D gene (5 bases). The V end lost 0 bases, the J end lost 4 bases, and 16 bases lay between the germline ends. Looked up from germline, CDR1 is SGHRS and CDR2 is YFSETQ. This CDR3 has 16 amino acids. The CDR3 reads CASSLDFELRGETQYF. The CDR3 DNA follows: TGCGCCAGCAGCTTGGACTTCGAGCTCCGGGGAGAGACCCAGTACTTC.

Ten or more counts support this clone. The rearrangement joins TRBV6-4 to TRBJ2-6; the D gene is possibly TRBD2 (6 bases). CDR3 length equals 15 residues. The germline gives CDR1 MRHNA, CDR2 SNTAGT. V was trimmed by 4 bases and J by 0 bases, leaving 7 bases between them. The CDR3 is CASSAGDSGANVLTF. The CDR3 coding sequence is TGTGCCAGCAGTGCGGGAGACTCTGGGGCCAACGTCCTGACTTTC.